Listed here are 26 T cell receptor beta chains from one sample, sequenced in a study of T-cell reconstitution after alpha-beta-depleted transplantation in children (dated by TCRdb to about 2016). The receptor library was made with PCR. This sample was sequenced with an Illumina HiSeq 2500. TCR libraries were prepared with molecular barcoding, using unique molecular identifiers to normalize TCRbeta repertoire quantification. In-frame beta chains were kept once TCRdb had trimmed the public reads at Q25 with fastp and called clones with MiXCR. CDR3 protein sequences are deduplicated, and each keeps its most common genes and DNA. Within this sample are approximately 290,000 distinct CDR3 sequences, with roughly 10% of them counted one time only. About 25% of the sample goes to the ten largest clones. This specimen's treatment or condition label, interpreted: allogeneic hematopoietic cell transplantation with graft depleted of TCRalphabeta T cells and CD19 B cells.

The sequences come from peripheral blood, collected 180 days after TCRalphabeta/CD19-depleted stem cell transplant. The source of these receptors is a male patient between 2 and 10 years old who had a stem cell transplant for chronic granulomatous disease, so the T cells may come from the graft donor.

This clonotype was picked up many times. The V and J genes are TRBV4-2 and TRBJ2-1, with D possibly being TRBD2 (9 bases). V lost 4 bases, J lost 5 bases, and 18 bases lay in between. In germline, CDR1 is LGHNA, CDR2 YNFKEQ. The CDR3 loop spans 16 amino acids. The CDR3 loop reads CASSPRGLAGNNEQFF. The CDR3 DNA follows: TGTGCCAGCAGCCCCAGGGGGCTAGCGGGGAACAATGAGCAGTTCTTC.

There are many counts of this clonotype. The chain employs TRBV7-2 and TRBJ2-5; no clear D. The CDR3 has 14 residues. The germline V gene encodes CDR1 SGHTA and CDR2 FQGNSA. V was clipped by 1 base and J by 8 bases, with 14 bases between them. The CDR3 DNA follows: TGTGCCAGCAGCTTAGTCTCATTGGGTCCTACCCAGTACTTC. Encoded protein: CASSLVSLGPTQYF.

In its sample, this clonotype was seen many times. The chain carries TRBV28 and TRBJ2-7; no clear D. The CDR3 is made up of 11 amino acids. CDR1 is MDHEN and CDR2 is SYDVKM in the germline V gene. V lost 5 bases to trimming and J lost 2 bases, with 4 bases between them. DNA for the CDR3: TGTGCCAGCAGTCCAACCTACGAGCAGTACTTC. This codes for CASSPTYEQYF.

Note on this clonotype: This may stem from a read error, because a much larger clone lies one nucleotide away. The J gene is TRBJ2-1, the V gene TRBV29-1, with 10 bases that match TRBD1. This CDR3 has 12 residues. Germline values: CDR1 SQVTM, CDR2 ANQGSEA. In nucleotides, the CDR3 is TGCGGCGCAGGACAGGGGGGCGATGAGCAGTTCTTC. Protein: CGAGQGGDEQFF.

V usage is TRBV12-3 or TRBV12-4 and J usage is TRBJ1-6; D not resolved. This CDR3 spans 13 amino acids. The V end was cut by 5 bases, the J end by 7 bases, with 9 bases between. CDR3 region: CASSPTSNSPLHF. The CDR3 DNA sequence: TGTGCCAGCAGTCCGACAAGCAATTCACCCCTCCACTTT.

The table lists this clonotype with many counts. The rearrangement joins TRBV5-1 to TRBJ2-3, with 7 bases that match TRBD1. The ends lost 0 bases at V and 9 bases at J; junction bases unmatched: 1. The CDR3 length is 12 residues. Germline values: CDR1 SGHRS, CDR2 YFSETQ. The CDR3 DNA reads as TGCGCCAGCAGCTTGGACAGGGGCACGCAGTATTTT. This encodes CASSLDRGTQYF.

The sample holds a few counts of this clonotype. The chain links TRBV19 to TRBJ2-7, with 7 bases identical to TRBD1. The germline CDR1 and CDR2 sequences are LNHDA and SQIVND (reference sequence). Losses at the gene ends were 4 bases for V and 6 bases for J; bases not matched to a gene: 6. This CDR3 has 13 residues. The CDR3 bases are TGTGCCAGTAGTACCTCAACAGGGGTCGAGCAGTACTTC. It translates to CASSTSTGVEQYF.

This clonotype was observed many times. In nucleotides, the CDR3 is TGTGCCAGCAGTGGGGGAGGGCCCCTCTACGAGCAGTACTTC. It codes for CASSGGGPLYEQYF. The rearrangement uses TRBV28 and TRBJ2-7; 7 nucleotides agree with TRBD2. Germline V gives CDR1 MDHEN, CDR2 SYDVKM. The CDR3 contains 14 residues. V lost 5 bases, J lost 3 bases, and 7 bases stayed unmatched.

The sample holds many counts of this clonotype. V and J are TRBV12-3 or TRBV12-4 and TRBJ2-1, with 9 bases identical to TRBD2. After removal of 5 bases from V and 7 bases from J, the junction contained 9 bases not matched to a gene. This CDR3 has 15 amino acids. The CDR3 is CASSPSSGGYNEQFF. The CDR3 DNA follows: TGTGCCAGCAGTCCTAGCAGCGGGGGGTATAATGAGCAGTTCTTC.

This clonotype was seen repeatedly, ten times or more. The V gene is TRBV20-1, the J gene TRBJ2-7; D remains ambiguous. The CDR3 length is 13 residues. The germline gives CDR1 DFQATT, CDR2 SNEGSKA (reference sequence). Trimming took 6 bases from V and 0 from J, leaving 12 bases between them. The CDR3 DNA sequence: TGCAGTGCCTCAGGATACCCCTCCTACGAGCAGTACTTC. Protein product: CSASGYPSYEQYF.

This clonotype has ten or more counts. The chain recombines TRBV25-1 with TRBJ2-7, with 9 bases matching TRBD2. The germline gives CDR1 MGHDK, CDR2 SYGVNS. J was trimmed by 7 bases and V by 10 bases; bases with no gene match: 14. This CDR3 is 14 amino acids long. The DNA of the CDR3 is TGTGCCATCGGAAATGCGGGAGGGCTTGGAGAGCAGTACTTC. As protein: CAIGNAGGLGEQYF.

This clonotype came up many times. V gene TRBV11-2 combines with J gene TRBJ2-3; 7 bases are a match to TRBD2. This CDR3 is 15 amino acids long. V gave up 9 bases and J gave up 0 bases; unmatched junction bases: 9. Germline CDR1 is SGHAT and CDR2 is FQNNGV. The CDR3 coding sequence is TGTGCCAGTTCGCAGGCTAGCGGTAGCACAGATACGCAGTATTTT. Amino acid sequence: CASSQASGSTDTQYF. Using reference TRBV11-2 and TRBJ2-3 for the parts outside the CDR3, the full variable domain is EAGVAQSPRYKIIEKRQSVAFWCNPISGHATLYWYQQILGQGPKLLIQFQNNGVVDDSQLPKDRFSAERLKGVDSTLKIQPAKLEDSAVYLCASSQASGSTDTQYFGPGTRLTVL.

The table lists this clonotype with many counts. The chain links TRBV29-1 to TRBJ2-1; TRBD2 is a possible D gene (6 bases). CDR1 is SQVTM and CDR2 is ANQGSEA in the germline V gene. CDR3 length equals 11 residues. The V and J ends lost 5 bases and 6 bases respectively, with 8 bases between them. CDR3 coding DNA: TGCAGCGTTTGGGGAGGCAATGAGCAGTTCTTC. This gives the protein CSVWGGNEQFF.

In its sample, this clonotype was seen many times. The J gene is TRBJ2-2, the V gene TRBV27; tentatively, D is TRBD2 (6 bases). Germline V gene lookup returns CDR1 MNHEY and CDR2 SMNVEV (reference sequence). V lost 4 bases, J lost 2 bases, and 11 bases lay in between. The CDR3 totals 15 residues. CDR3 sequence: CASSYGSPNTGELFF. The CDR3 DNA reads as TGTGCCAGCAGTTACGGGAGCCCCAACACCGGGGAGCTGTTTTTT.

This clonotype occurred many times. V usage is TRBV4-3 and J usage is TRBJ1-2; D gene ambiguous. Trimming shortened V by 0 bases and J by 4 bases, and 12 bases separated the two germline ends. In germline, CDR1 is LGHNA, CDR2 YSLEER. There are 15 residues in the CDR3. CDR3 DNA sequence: TGCGCCAGCAGCCAAGAGACGAGAGGAGGCTATGGCTACACCTTC. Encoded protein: CASSQETRGGYGYTF.

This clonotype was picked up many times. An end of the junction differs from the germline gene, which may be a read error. CDR3 DNA sequence: TGCAGTGCGCCAACCTTCCCCAACTTTGGCTACACCTTC. Its protein is CSAPTFPNFGYTF. J is TRBJ1-2 and V is TRBV20-1; no reliable D call. The germline V gene encodes CDR1 DFQATT and CDR2 SNEGSKA (reference sequence). The CDR3 totals 13 residues.

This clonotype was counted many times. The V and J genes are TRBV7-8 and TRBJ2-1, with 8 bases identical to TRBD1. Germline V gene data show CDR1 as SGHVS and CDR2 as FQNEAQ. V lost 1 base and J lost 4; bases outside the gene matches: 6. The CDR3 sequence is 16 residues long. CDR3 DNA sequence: TGTGCCAGCAGCTTAGACCCGGGACAGGTTTACAATGAGCAGTTCTTC. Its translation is CASSLDPGQVYNEQFF.

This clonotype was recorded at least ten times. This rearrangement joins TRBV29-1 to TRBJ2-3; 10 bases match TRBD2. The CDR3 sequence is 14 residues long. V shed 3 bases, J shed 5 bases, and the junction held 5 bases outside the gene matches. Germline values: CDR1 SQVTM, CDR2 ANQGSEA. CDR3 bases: TGCAGCGTTGATCTAGCGGGAGCGGGAGATACGCAGTATTTT. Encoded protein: CSVDLAGAGDTQYF.

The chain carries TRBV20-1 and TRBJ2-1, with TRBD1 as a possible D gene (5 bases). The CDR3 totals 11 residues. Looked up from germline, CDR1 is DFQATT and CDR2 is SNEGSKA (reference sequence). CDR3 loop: CTGQFYNEQFF. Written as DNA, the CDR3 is TGCACCGGACAATTCTACAATGAGCAGTTCTTC.

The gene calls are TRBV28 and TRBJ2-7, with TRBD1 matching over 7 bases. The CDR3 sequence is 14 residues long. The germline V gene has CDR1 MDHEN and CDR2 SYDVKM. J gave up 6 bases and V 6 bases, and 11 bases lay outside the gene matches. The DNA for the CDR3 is TGTGCCAGCAGGAATGACAGGGAAGTAGGCGAGCAGTACTTC. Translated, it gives CASRNDREVGEQYF. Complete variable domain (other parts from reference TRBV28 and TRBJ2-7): DVKVTQSSRYLVKRTGEKVFLECVQDMDHENMFWYRQDPGLGLRLIYFSYDVKMKEKGDIPEGYSVSREKKERFSLILESASTNQTSMYLCASRNDREVGEQYFGPGTRLTVT.

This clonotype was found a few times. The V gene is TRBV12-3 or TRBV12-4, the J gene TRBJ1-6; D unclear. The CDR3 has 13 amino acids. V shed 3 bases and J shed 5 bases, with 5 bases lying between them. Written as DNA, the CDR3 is TGTGCCAGCAGTTTTACACATAATTCACCCCTCCACTTT. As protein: CASSFTHNSPLHF.

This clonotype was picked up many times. CDR3 sequence reads: CASSFRDTSLNTEAFF. The CDR3 region has the DNA TGCGCCAGCAGCTTCCGGGACACCAGCTTGAACACTGAAGCTTTCTTT. The chain uses TRBV5-1 and TRBJ1-1, with D maybe TRBD1 (6 bases). The CDR3 has 16 residues. V was shortened by 2 bases and J by 0 bases, with 14 bases between the two germline ends. Per the germline V gene, CDR1 is SGHRS and CDR2 is YFSETQ.

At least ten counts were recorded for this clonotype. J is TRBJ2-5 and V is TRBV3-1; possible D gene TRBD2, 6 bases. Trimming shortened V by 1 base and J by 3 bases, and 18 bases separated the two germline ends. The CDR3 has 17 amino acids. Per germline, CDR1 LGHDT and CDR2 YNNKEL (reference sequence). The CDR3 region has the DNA TGTGCCAGCAGCCAAGGGACTTACGGGGGATCTAAAGAGACCCAGTACTTC. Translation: CASSQGTYGGSKETQYF.

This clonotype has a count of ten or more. The CDR3 DNA sequence: TGCAGTGCTGTAGAGGCAGATACGCAGTATTTT. This codes for CSAVEADTQYF. The rearrangement joins TRBV20-1 to TRBJ2-3, with D unresolved. Germline CDR1 reads DFQATT; CDR2 reads SNEGSKA (reference sequence). Trimming took off 5 bases at V and 4 bases at J, with 7 bases between the two ends. This CDR3 is 11 amino acids long.

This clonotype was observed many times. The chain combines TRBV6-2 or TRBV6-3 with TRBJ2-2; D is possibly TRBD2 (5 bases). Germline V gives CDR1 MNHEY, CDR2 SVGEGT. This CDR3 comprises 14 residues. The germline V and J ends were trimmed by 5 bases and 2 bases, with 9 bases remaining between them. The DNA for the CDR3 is TGTGCCAGCAGTGGACTCCTAAACACCGGGGAGCTGTTTTTT. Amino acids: CASSGLLNTGELFF.

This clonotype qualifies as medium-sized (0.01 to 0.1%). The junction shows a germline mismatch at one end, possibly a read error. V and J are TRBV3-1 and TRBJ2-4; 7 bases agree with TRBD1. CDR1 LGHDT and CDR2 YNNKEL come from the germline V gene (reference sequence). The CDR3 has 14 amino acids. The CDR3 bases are TGTGCCAGCAGCCGAGACCTAGGACAGGCGGCCCTCCACTTC. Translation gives CASSRDLGQAALHF.